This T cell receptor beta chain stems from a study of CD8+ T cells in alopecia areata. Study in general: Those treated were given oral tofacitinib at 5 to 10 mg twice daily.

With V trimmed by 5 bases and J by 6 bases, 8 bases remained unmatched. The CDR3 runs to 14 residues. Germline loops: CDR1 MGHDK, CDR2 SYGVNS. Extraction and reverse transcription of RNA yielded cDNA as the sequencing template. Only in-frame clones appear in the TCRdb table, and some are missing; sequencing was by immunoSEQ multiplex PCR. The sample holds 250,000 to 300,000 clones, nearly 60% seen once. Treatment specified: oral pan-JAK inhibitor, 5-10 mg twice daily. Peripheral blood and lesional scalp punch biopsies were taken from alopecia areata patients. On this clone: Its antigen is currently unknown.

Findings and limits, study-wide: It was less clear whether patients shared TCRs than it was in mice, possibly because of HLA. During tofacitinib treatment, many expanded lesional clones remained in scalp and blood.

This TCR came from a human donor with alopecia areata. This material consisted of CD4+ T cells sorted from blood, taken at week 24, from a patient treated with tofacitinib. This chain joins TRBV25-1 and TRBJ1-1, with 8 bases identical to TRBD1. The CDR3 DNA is TGTGCCAGCAGTCCCCGACAGGGGAGAGCTGAAGCTTTCTTT. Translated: CASSPRQGRAEAFF.